The clone carrying this TCR beta chain has a single count. No antigen is known for it. This specimen comes from a study of T cell responses to AZD1222 COVID-19 vaccine. Overall study findings and caveats: Among vaccine-associated CD4 TCRs, coverage spanned spike, with dominance at 160-218 and 743-854. Baseline testing showed seropositivity in only a handful of AZD1222 recipients.

The ends were cut back, 0 bases at V and 0 bases at J, with 9 bases in the middle. This CDR3 region has 16 residues. CDR1 is MNHEY and CDR2 is SVGAGI in the germline V gene. Sequenced by immunoSEQ multiplex PCR; TCRdb stores in-frame clones only, minus some. The table has 100,000 to 150,000 clones, about 92% seen once. This clonotype was obtained from an adult in good health. Sample: peripheral blood, taken on day 0 of MenACWY control vaccination. The V and J genes are TRBV6-5 and TRBJ1-3; a weak D match, TRBD1 (5 bases). The CDR3 here is CASSYSWGSSGNTIYF. The DNA for the CDR3 is TGTGCCAGCAGTTACTCTTGGGGGTCCTCTGGAAACACCATATATTTT.